This T cell receptor (beta chain) was recorded in a study of CD8 T cells in Susac syndrome. Study-wide results and limits: When the CD4+ T cell repertoires of patients with Susac syndrome were examined, they did not show any clonal expansion.

RNA, at 0.5 to 1 ug, was reverse transcribed with random hexamers. One entry per CDR3 protein, called by TCRdb with MiXCR from the immunoSEQ multiplex PCR reads. Of under 150,000 distinct CDR3 sequences detected, 85% to 95% appear once; the ten largest clones hold around 0.15%. J gave up 15 bases and V 1 base, and 15 bases lay outside the gene matches. The CDR3 extends over 15 amino acids. The germline CDR1 and CDR2 sequences are SGDLS and YYNGEE. Note on this clonotype: Its antigen is currently unknown.

Sequencing was done on a sample of CD4+ T cells from PBMCs. The V and J genes are TRBV9 and TRBJ2-1, with TRBD2 matching 8 bases. The TCR originated in a human donor with Susac syndrome. CDR3 DNA sequence: TGTGCCAGCAGCGTATCTCCAGCGGGAGCCGAGTCTCCGTTCTTC. Encoded protein: CASSVSPAGAESPFF.